This entry is about one T cell receptor (beta chain). These data are taken from a study of blood T cell repertoires in COVID-19. Study background: Collection of acute and convalescent COVID-19 samples took place in the United States, Italy and Spain. From T cells, B-cell-depleted T cells, or PBMCs came the material, which was cDNA or gDNA.

The table came from immunoSEQ multiplex PCR; TCRdb's copy has only in-frame clones and leaves some out. The sample shows about 130,000 clones, approximately 89% of them seen only once. Germline V lookup: CDR1 SGDLS, CDR2 YYNGEE. The CDR3 extends over 15 amino acids. Trimming cost V 3 bases and J 2 bases; bases outside gene matches: 8. The Seattle site enrolled patients during active infection and followed them longitudinally. The chain joins TRBV9 to TRBJ2-7; 7 bases agree with TRBD2. The sequenced material came from peripheral blood. The sequence came from a woman over 75 with COVID-19, enrolled during active disease. The CDR3 coding sequence is TGTGCCAGCAGCGCTAGAAGCGGGACTCCCTACGAGCAGTACTTC. As protein: CASSARSGTPYEQYF.